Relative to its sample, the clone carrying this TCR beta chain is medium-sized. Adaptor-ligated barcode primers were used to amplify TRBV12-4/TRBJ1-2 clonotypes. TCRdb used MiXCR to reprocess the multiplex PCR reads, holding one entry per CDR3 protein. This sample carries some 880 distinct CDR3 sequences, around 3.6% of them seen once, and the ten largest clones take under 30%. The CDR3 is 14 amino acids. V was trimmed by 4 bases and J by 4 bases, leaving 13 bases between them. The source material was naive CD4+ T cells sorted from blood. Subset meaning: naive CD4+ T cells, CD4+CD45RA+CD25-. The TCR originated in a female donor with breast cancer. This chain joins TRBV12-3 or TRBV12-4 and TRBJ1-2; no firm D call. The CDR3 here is CASSYGERSYGYTF. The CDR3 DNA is TGTGCCAGCAGTTATGGGGAGAGGAGCTATGGCTACACCTTC.